The next 20 T cell receptor beta chains were all read from a single sample in a study of CD8+ T cells in alopecia areata. Extraction and reverse transcription of RNA yielded cDNA as the sequencing template. Using immunoSEQ multiplex PCR, the repertoire was profiled, and TCRdb retains in-frame clones only, with some absent. This sample has about 130,000 clones, with roughly 54% found just once. The sequencing used CD4+ T cells sorted from blood, collected at week 0. Receptors were obtained from a human donor with alopecia areata.

This clone was seen more than once but under ten times. The V gene is TRBV6-6, the J gene TRBJ2-5, with TRBD1 matching over 9 bases. The J call may be in error: the DNA end matches TRBJ2-7 better. CDR3 length equals 14 residues. Germline CDR1 reads MNHNY; CDR2 reads SVGAGI (reference sequence). CDR3 sequence reads: CASSYRDRDFEQYF. CDR3 DNA: TGTGCCAGCAGTTACCGGGACAGGGACTTCGAGCAGTACTTC.

The chain employs TRBV11-3 and TRBJ2-7; D may be TRBD1 (5 bases). Germline V gene data show CDR1 as SGHNT and CDR2 as YENEEA. The CDR3 runs 14 residues. V lost 2 bases, J lost 2 bases, and 10 bases lay in between. The chain's CDR3 is CASSLFDSTYEQYF. CDR3 DNA sequence: TGTGCCAGCAGCTTATTCGACAGCACCTACGAGCAGTACTTC.

This clone was seen just once. CDR3 DNA: TGTGCCACCAGCAGAGGAGGGGCGGAGAACACTGAAGCTTTCTTT. Protein sequence: CATSRGGAENTEAFF. The chain is built from TRBV15 and TRBJ1-1; D possibly corresponds to TRBD1 (5 bases). Between the trimmed V and J ends, which lost 1 base and 1 base, there was a span of 10 bases. The CDR3 length is 15 residues. Germline-derived CDR1 and CDR2 are LNHNV and YYDKDF (reference sequence).

The chain joins TRBV9 to TRBJ1-2; D not resolved. Trimming took 4 bases from V and 9 from J, leaving 19 bases between them. Per germline, CDR1 SGDLS and CDR2 YYNGEE. The CDR3 extends over 14 amino acids. Written as DNA, the CDR3 is TGTGCCAGCAGCTTTTTGGAACCGGGTGGCAGCTACACCTTC. Encoded protein: CASSFLEPGGSYTF.

This clone was picked up a small number of times. CDR3 bases: TGTGCCAGCAAGAAGGAAGAGAGTTTTGGGACCCAGTACTTC. Amino acids: CASKKEESFGTQYF. This chain uses TRBV6-5 with TRBJ2-5; D gene unclear. V dropped 7 bases and J dropped 7 bases, with 19 bases sitting between them. CDR3 length equals 14 residues. CDR1 and CDR2 (germline): MNHEY, SVGAGI.

The genes are TRBV19 and TRBJ2-7; tentative D call: TRBD1 (6 bases). V was trimmed by 5 bases and J by 2 bases, leaving 16 bases between them. CDR1 LNHDA and CDR2 SQIVND come from the germline V gene (reference sequence). The CDR3 loop spans 15 amino acids. CDR3 nucleotide sequence: TGTGCCAGTAGTCCTCCTCAGGGGACCACCTACGAGCAGTACTTC. Its translation is CASSPPQGTTYEQYF.

There are a few counts of this clone. The chain joins TRBV12-5 to TRBJ1-2; D possibly corresponds to TRBD1 (6 bases). Germline V gene sequence: CDR1 LGHNT, CDR2 FRNRAP. This CDR3 is built from 12 residues. The V and J ends lost 6 bases and 6 bases respectively, with 11 bases between them. The CDR3 sequence: CASGPQGDGYTF. CDR3 DNA sequence: TGTGCTAGTGGCCCACAGGGAGATGGCTACACCTTC.

The chain employs TRBV28 and TRBJ2-7; 7 nucleotides match TRBD2. The CDR3 totals 17 residues. Germline lookup yields CDR1 MDHEN and CDR2 SYDVKM. The V gene end was trimmed by 5 bases and the J gene end by 4 bases; junction bases not matched to a gene: 17. CDR3 residues: CASSPTGVGRTSYEQYF. The CDR3 coding sequence is TGTGCCAGCAGTCCTACTGGGGTCGGCCGGACTAGTTACGAGCAGTACTTC.

V is TRBV10-3 and J is TRBJ2-1; 11 bases are a match to TRBD1. This CDR3 is 15 amino acids long. V lost 5 bases, J lost 3 bases, and 3 bases stayed unmatched. The V gene's germline CDR1 is ENHRY and CDR2 SYGVKD. For the CDR3, the DNA is TGTGCCATCAGTAAAGGGACAGGGGGCTACAATGAGCAGTTCTTC. Amino acids: CAISKGTGGYNEQFF.

In its sample, this clone was seen once. The chain combines TRBV30 with TRBJ2-1; D remains ambiguous. The CDR3 totals 12 residues. The V gene lost 0 bases and the J gene lost 6 bases, with 6 bases spanning the gap. CDR1 and CDR2 from the germline V gene are GTSNPN and SVGIG (reference sequence). The CDR3 region has the DNA TGTGCCTGGAGTGTACTGGGCAATGAGCAGTTCTTC. Translation: CAWSVLGNEQFF. Together with reference TRBV30 and TRBJ2-1, the CDR3 gives the full variable domain: SQTIHQWPATLVQPVGSPLSLECTVEGTSNPNLYWYRQAAGRGLQLLFYSVGIGQISSEVPQNLSASRPQDRQFILSSKKLLLSDSGFYLCAWSVLGNEQFFGPGTRLTVL.

This sequence joins TRBV4-3 and TRBJ1-2; 8 nucleotides match TRBD1. The CDR3 runs to 18 residues. Unmatched junction bases numbered 10, after V lost 0 bases and J lost 1 base. The germline gives CDR1 LGHNA, CDR2 YSLEER. The CDR3 nucleotides are TGCGCCAGCAGCCAAGATCGGGACAGGCCGACTATTAACTATGGCTACACCTTC. The encoded protein is CASSQDRDRPTINYGYTF.

The chain employs TRBV27 and TRBJ2-3, with 8 bases identical to TRBD2. Per germline, CDR1 MNHEY and CDR2 SMNVEV (reference sequence). The CDR3 spans 17 residues. V trimming: 6 bases; J trimming: 0 bases; junction bases outside the gene matches: 11. CDR3 sequence: CASSPRLASGSTDTQYF. The DNA for the CDR3 is TGTGCCAGCAGCCCCCGGTTGGCTAGCGGGAGCACAGATACGCAGTATTTT.

This clone has only a few counts. V is TRBV5-4 and J is TRBJ2-2; no clear D gene. The CDR3 is made up of 15 amino acids. Germline V gene sequence: CDR1 SGHNT, CDR2 YYREEE (reference sequence). V lost 4 bases and J lost 7, with 17 bases in between. In nucleotides, the CDR3 is TGTGCCAGCAGCACCCAGACCACTCTCGGCGGGGAGCTGTTTTTT. Translation: CASSTQTTLGGELFF.

The chain uses TRBV30 and TRBJ2-1; D might be TRBD1 (6 bases). CDR3 length: 13 amino acids. Trimming left V 5 bases short and J 2 bases short, with 10 bases between. Germline V gene sequence: CDR1 GTSNPN, CDR2 SVGIG (reference sequence). DNA of the CDR3: TGTGCCTGGGACAGGTCCACCTACAATGAGCAGTTCTTC. It specifies CAWDRSTYNEQFF.

This clone was seen a handful of times. V gene TRBV25-1 combines with J gene TRBJ2-7; weak D call: TRBD2 (5 bases). Germline V gene data show CDR1 as MGHDK and CDR2 as SYGVNS. The CDR3 has 15 residues. V was shortened by 5 bases and J by 1 base, with 15 bases between the two germline ends. CDR3 loop: CASSSARGFSYEQYF. CDR3 in DNA: TGTGCCAGCAGTTCCGCGCGCGGGTTTTCCTACGAGCAGTACTTC.

In the case of this clone: Other DNA sequences in the sample encode the same CDR3. This chain uses TRBV5-1 with TRBJ2-6; D may correspond to TRBD1 or TRBD2 (5 bases each). V was shortened by 0 bases and J by 0 bases, with 7 bases between the two germline ends. Per germline, CDR1 SGHRS and CDR2 YFSETQ. This CDR3 region has 16 residues. The CDR3 is CASSLARGSGANVLTF. DNA for the CDR3: TGCGCCAGCAGCTTGGCGAGGGGCTCTGGGGCCAACGTCCTGACTTTC. Full variable domain (remainder filled in from reference TRBV5-1 and TRBJ2-6): KAGVTQTPRYLIKTRGQQVTLSCSPISGHRSVSWYQQTPGQGLQFLFEYFSETQRNKGNFPGRFSGRQFSNSRSEMNVSTLELGDSALYLCASSLARGSGANVLTFGAGSRLTVL.

There are a few counts of this clone. The gene calls are TRBV5-1 and TRBJ1-1; perhaps TRBD1 as D (6 bases). The CDR3 consists of 13 residues. Trimming took off 4 bases at V and 7 bases at J, with 14 bases between the two ends. Per germline, CDR1 SGHRS and CDR2 YFSETQ. The CDR3 is CASSDKQGFEAFF. The CDR3 coding sequence is TGCGCCAGCAGCGATAAGCAGGGGTTTGAAGCTTTCTTT.

The chain couples TRBV4-2 to TRBJ2-3; 12 bases are a match to TRBD2. V lost 4 bases to trimming and J lost 1 base; unmatched junction nucleotides: 9. The CDR3 is 18 residues long. The germline CDR1 and CDR2 sequences are LGHNA and YNFKEQ. CDR3: CASSLSTSGGLGTDTQYF. The CDR3 nucleotides read TGTGCCAGCAGCCTTTCGACTAGCGGGGGCCTAGGCACAGATACGCAGTATTTT.

The V gene is TRBV5-1, the J gene TRBJ2-6, with no clear D. Germline V gives CDR1 SGHRS, CDR2 YFSETQ. CDR3 length: 18 amino acids. The V and J ends lost 4 bases and 4 bases respectively, with 21 bases between them. DNA of the CDR3: TGCGCCAGCAGCCCCCTTGGGGTGGCGACGTCGGGGGCCAACGTCCTGACTTTC. It specifies CASSPLGVATSGANVLTF.

The V and J genes are TRBV29-1 and TRBJ2-4, with D hard to call. Germline assignment: CDR1 SQVTM and CDR2 ANQGSEA. V was pared by 4 bases and J by 3 bases, with 4 bases between. The CDR3 loop spans 11 amino acids. The CDR3 here is CSVVSKNIQYF. The CDR3, as DNA: TGCAGCGTTGTCAGCAAAAACATTCAGTACTTC.